This T cell receptor (beta chain) was profiled in a study of beta chain features in type 1 diabetes. Looked up from germline, CDR1 is SEHNR and CDR2 is FQNEAQ (reference sequence). Trimming stripped 7 bases from V and 5 bases from J, with 17 bases between. CDR3 size: 14 residues. Broader study findings: Within each of all four CD4+ subsets, Type 1 diabetes patients had TCRB CDR3s that were moderately but significantly shorter. Junctions at VDJ sites from type 1 diabetes patients had fewer insertions and more deletions.

On this clone: The antigen is unknown.

cDNA synthesis used the whole RNA isolate, giving expressed TCRB sequences. Clones were read by immunoSEQ multiplex PCR, and TCRdb kept only the in-frame ones, dropping some. The sample gives approximately 150,000 clones, roughly 10% of which show up once; 0.7% to 0.85% is in the top ten. The origin of this receptor is a young man with type 1 diabetes. The sample was central memory CD4+ T cells from blood. The chain carries TRBV7-9 and TRBJ1-1; D perhaps matches TRBD1 (5 bases). This chain's CDR3 is CASIADTARTEAFF. The CDR3 DNA reads TGTGCCAGCATCGCGGACACGGCCAGGACTGAAGCTTTCTTT.